Listed below are T cell receptor beta chains from one sample, sequenced in a study of T cells in Graves' hyperthyroidism and ophthalmopathy. TCRdb called the multiplex PCR reads again in MiXCR, with one record for every CDR3 protein. Of fewer than 400,000 distinct CDR3 sequences in the sample, 20% to 25% were seen once. Specimen: blood. All receptors come from a man over 45 with Graves' hyperthyroidism. The CDR3 runs from the conserved cysteine through the conserved F or W. A D gene is named only where the DNA matches it firmly. Clone sizes are given selectively: once, few, many, or a class where the clone is expanded.

clone_size	d_call	v_call	j_call	cdr3_aa	cdr3_nt
-	TRBD2	TRBV5-1	TRBJ2-5	CASSFGTSGKETQYF	TGCGCCAGCAGCTTCGGGACTAGCGGAAAAGAGACCCAGTACTTC
many	TRBD2	TRBV20-1	TRBJ2-3	CSAREGTSGTDTQYF	TGCAGTGCTAGAGAGGGGACTAGCGGCACAGATACGCAGTATTTT
many	TRBD2	TRBV2	TRBJ2-7	CASGGGRAYEQYF	TGTGCCAGCGGGGGCGGGAGGGCCTACGAGCAGTACTTC
many	-	TRBV18	TRBJ2-5	CASSPSQAETQYF	TGTGCCAGCTCACCGTCCCAAGCGGAGACCCAGTACTTC
-	-	TRBV20-1	TRBJ1-2	CSAATGTNYGYTF	TGCAGTGCTGCAACAGGGACTAACTATGGCTACACCTTC
few	TRBD2	TRBV11-1	TRBJ2-1	CASSQPPGLAGGAHNEQFF	TGCGCCAGCAGCCAGCCACCGGGACTAGCGGGAGGTGCTCACAATGAGCAGTTCTTC
many	-	TRBV11-2	TRBJ2-5	CASSLGPGVNQETQYF	TGTGCCAGCAGCTTAGGGCCGGGAGTGAACCAAGAGACCCAGTACTTC
many	-	TRBV20-1	TRBJ1-5	CSARYAGSNQPQHF	TGCAGTGCTAGGTACGCAGGTAGCAATCAGCCCCAGCATTTT
many	TRBD2	TRBV11-2	TRBJ2-3	CASSGGSGISTDTQYF	TGTGCCAGCAGCGGGGGTAGCGGGATTAGCACAGATACGCAGTATTTT
-	-	TRBV5-4	TRBJ2-5	CASSLRRTQETQYF	TGTGCCAGCAGCTTAAGGAGAACACAAGAGACCCAGTACTTC
-	-	TRBV12-3/TRBV12-4	TRBJ1-4	CASSDDGPSEKLFF	TGTGCCAGCAGCGATGATGGGCCGTCCGAAAAACTGTTTTTT
few	TRBD2	TRBV3-1	TRBJ2-7	CASSPTSGSQIEQYF	TGTGCCAGCAGCCCGACTAGCGGGAGTCAAATCGAGCAGTACTTC
few	TRBD1	TRBV12-3/TRBV12-4	TRBJ1-5	CASRTGQGDNQPQHF	TGTGCCAGCAGAACGGGACAGGGAGACAATCAGCCCCAGCATTTT
many	-	TRBV3-1	TRBJ2-7	CASSQGRDKQYF	TGTGCCAGCAGCCAGGGCCGGGACAAGCAGTACTTC
many	-	TRBV12-3/TRBV12-4	TRBJ1-1	CASSLKVSAEAFF	TGTGCCAGCAGTTTGAAGGTTTCGGCTGAAGCTTTCTTT
-	-	TRBV6-2/TRBV6-3	TRBJ1-6	CASRTDGNSPLHF	TGTGCCAGCAGGACAGATGGTAATTCACCCCTCCACTTT
many	TRBD2	TRBV11-3	TRBJ2-1	CASSHRLAGLVNNEQFF	TGTGCCAGCAGCCACAGACTAGCGGGATTGGTTAACAATGAGCAGTTCTTC
-	-	TRBV19	TRBJ1-5	CASRGGTNSNQPQHF	TGTGCCAGTAGGGGGGGCACCAACAGCAATCAGCCCCAGCATTTT
-	-	TRBV27	TRBJ2-7	CASKLGGGQAYEQYF	TGTGCCAGCAAATTGGGAGGGGGGCAGGCCTACGAGCAGTACTTC